This note documents a single TCR beta chain sequence. This record belongs to a study of T cell changes during pregnancy in multiple sclerosis. The CDR3 runs 15 residues. Germline CDR1 is LNHDA and CDR2 is SQIVND (reference sequence). J gave up 6 bases and V 6 bases, and 7 bases lay outside the gene matches. Clones were sequenced by immunoSEQ multiplex PCR, and TCRdb holds only the in-frame ones, with some missing. The sample consists of 50,000 to 60,000 clones, just under 90% of them appearing once. Sequences were derived from CD4+ T cells from peripheral blood mononuclear cells, sampled in the first trimester of pregnancy. The chain has TRBV19 and TRBJ1-5, with 11 bases identical to TRBD1. This receptor was identified in a female donor with multiple sclerosis, enrolled in a pregnancy study. The CDR3: CASSEGQGVGQPQHF. The CDR3 DNA sequence: TGTGCCAGTAGCGAGGGACAGGGGGTGGGTCAGCCCCAGCATTTT.